What follows describes a single T cell receptor beta chain. What it recognizes is unknown. This record comes from a study of shared clonotypes between healthy human individuals. Study information: Donors had three CD4 naive, three CD4 memory, two CD8 naive and one CD8 memory plate apiece. The study's findings and limits: Unshared clonotypes carried lower generation probabilities than those common to all four donors. In having few donors, the study represented limited genetic and exposure-history diversity. Naive subsets tended to show greater estimated richness than memory subsets.

CD45RO negativity and positive selection for CCR7 defined naive CD8 cells, a population that excluded terminally differentiated effector memory CD45RA+ cells. The assay was immunoSEQ multiplex PCR, and TCRdb's table has in-frame clones only and misses some. This table holds roughly 1,800,000 clones, over 85% found once. The CDR3 extends over 15 amino acids. The germline CDR1 and CDR2 sequences are LNHDA and SQIVND (reference sequence). J lost 6 bases, V lost 10 bases, and 13 bases had no gene match. The genes are TRBV19 and TRBJ2-3; 10 nucleotides agree with TRBD2. The TCR sequence derives from a man in his late teens or twenties in good health. Sequenced sample: naive CD8+ T cells sorted from blood. The CDR3 nucleotides read TGTGCCACCGGACTGGGAGCGGGGGGGCCGGATACGCAGTATTTT. It is translated as CATGLGAGGPDTQYF.